What follows are 30 T cell receptor beta chains derived from one specimen sequenced in a study of blood T cell repertoires in COVID-19. Some clones are missing from TCRdb's copy, which holds only in-frame ones; the method was immunoSEQ multiplex PCR. The sample contains about 150,000 clones, approximately 90% of which appear only once. The sample consisted of PBMCs or T cells enriched from blood (not recorded which). These receptors all come from a middle-aged man who had recovered from COVID-19.

This clone has a handful of counts. The CDR3 DNA is TGTGCCAGCGGCCGAGGGGGTTCTGGGGCCAACGTCCTGACTTTC. Translating it yields CASGRGGSGANVLTF. The J gene is TRBJ2-6, the V gene TRBV7-3, with D possibly being TRBD1 (6 bases). Trimming pared 8 bases from V and 1 base from J, leaving 12 bases between. Germline V gene data show CDR1 as SGHTA and CDR2 as FQGTGA. The length of the CDR3 is 15 residues.

V is TRBV4-2 and J is TRBJ1-6; D gene ambiguous. Trimming left V 4 bases short and J 5 bases short, with 3 bases between. Germline CDR1 and CDR2: LGHNA and YNFKEQ. This CDR3 comprises 12 residues. The CDR3 loop is CASSPNNSPLHF. CDR3 coding DNA: TGTGCCAGCAGCCCTAATAATTCACCCCTCCACTTT.

This chain joins TRBV6-5 and TRBJ2-5, with 7 bases identical to TRBD1. Germline V gene data show CDR1 as MNHEY and CDR2 as SVGAGI. Trimming took 6 bases from V and 5 from J; bases not matched to a gene: 9. This CDR3 has 14 amino acids. This chain's CDR3 is CASRLTGRGETQYF. CDR3 bases: TGTGCCAGCAGACTGACAGGGCGAGGGGAGACCCAGTACTTC.

The genes are TRBV19 and TRBJ2-7; 11 bases line up with TRBD2. V shed 4 bases, J shed 0 bases, and the junction held 2 bases outside the gene matches. The length of the CDR3 is 15 residues. Germline V gives CDR1 LNHDA, CDR2 SQIVND (reference sequence). The CDR3 DNA follows: TGTGCCAGTAGTACCCTAGCGGGGGGCTCCTACGAGCAGTACTTC. It specifies CASSTLAGGSYEQYF.

This clone was seen a single time. The rearrangement joins TRBV29-1 to TRBJ2-1; 9 nucleotides match TRBD2. The V segment lost 4 bases and the J segment 5 bases; nucleotides outside the gene matches: 3. The germline gives CDR1 SQVTM, CDR2 ANQGSEA. The CDR3 has 13 residues. The CDR3 is CSVGGGANNEQFF. DNA for the CDR3: TGCAGCGTTGGCGGGGGGGCCAACAATGAGCAGTTCTTC.

This clone was observed a single time. V usage is TRBV5-5 and J usage is TRBJ2-3; 9 positions match TRBD1. CDR1 SGHKS and CDR2 YYEKEE come from the germline V gene (reference sequence). The CDR3 length is 17 residues. Trimming cost V 5 bases and J 1 base; bases outside gene matches: 11. For the CDR3, the DNA is TGTGCCAGCAGTCGCGACCCGGGGACAGGGCGCACAGATACGCAGTATTTT. Amino acid sequence: CASSRDPGTGRTDTQYF.

The rearrangement links TRBV5-1 to TRBJ2-3, with 7 bases that match TRBD1. CDR1 is SGHRS, CDR2 YFSETQ, per germline. The V segment lost 1 base and the J segment 5 bases; nucleotides outside the gene matches: 7. The CDR3 contains 15 residues. The CDR3 region is CASSLYGDSEDTQYF. In DNA form, the CDR3 reads TGCGCCAGCAGCTTGTACGGGGACAGTGAAGATACGCAGTATTTT.

With regard to this clone: Other DNA sequences in the sample encode the same CDR3. V and J are TRBV28 and TRBJ2-5, with a weak D call TRBD1 (6 bases). V lost 3 bases and J lost 1, with 12 bases in between. This CDR3 is 15 amino acids long. Looked up from germline, CDR1 is MDHEN and CDR2 is SYDVKM. DNA for the CDR3: TGTGCCAGCAGTTTCAGGGGACGGGGCCAAGAGACCCAGTACTTC. This translates into CASSFRGRGQETQYF.

The chain uses TRBV28 and TRBJ2-1; tentative D call: TRBD1 (5 bases). The germline V gene has CDR1 MDHEN and CDR2 SYDVKM. With 8 bases removed from V and 5 bases from J, the gap between germline ends came to 22 bases. This CDR3 has 16 residues. CDR3 loop: CASYSFLSRAHNEQFF. Here the CDR3 DNA reads TGTGCCAGCTACAGTTTCTTGTCCAGGGCCCACAATGAGCAGTTCTTC.

This sequence joins TRBV7-6 and TRBJ2-1; TRBD2 matches at 7 bases. Trimming removed 5 bases from V and 2 bases from J; junction bases left unmatched: 6. CDR3 length equals 15 residues. Germline assignment: CDR1 SGHVS and CDR2 FNYEAQ. The CDR3, as DNA: TGTGCCAGCAGCACTTGGCGGGGGACCTACAATGAGCAGTTCTTC. It translates to CASSTWRGTYNEQFF.

The CDR3 is CASSFFRERETQYF. The CDR3 DNA sequence: TGTGCCAGCAGTTTTTTCCGGGAACGGGAGACCCAGTACTTC. The V call is TRBV28, the J call TRBJ2-5; D may be TRBD2 (5 bases). Germline CDR1 MDHEN, CDR2 SYDVKM. The CDR3 extends over 14 amino acids. The ends were cut back, 3 bases at V and 5 bases at J, with 13 bases in the middle.

The chain links TRBV30 to TRBJ2-7; D is perhaps TRBD1 (6 bases). Germline V gives CDR1 GTSNPN, CDR2 SVGIG (reference sequence). The germline V and J ends were trimmed by 6 bases and 3 bases, with 15 bases remaining between them. This CDR3 has 13 residues. This CDR3 reads CACLTGGYYEQYF. The CDR3 coding sequence is TGTGCCTGTTTGACAGGAGGATACTACGAGCAGTACTTC. Full variable domain (missing parts from reference TRBV30 and TRBJ2-7): SQTIHQWPATLVQPVGSPLSLECTVEGTSNPNLYWYRQAAGRGLQLLFYSVGIGQISSEVPQNLSASRPQDRQFILSSKKLLLSDSGFYLCACLTGGYYEQYFGPGTRLTVT.

The chain combines TRBV28 with TRBJ1-5; tentatively, D is TRBD1 (6 bases). The CDR3 has 15 amino acids. Deletions cut 5 bases from V and 0 bases from J, with 11 bases between. Germline V gene lookup returns CDR1 MDHEN and CDR2 SYDVKM. The CDR3 is CASSRRGYSNQPQHF. The DNA of the CDR3 is TGTGCCAGCAGTCGCAGGGGTTATAGCAATCAGCCCCAGCATTTT.

V gene TRBV30 combines with J gene TRBJ2-2; the match to TRBD2 covers 13 bases. The CDR3 has 16 residues. Germline V gives CDR1 GTSNPN, CDR2 SVGIG (reference sequence). The trim removed 4 bases at V and 3 bases at J, leaving 5 bases unmatched. The CDR3 bases are TGTGCCTGGAACGGACTAGCGGGAGCGTACACCGGGGAGCTGTTTTTT. Translation: CAWNGLAGAYTGELFF.

The chain has TRBV27 and TRBJ2-1, with D perhaps TRBD2 (6 bases). Germline V lookup: CDR1 MNHEY, CDR2 SMNVEV (reference sequence). V gave up 6 bases and J gave up 0 bases, with 18 bases separating them. This CDR3 comprises 17 residues. The CDR3 DNA reads as TGTGCCAGCAGGGAAGGGACTTTGGGGAGCTCCTACAATGAGCAGTTCTTC. Residues: CASREGTLGSSYNEQFF.

The CDR3 reads CATSDAGQGLGNQPQHF. DNA for the CDR3: TGTGCCACCAGTGATGCGGGACAGGGTTTAGGCAATCAGCCCCAGCATTTT. This chain joins TRBV24-1 and TRBJ1-5; 9 bases are shared with TRBD1. The CDR3 length is 17 residues. From germline, CDR1 is KGHDR and CDR2 SFDVKD. The ends lost 3 bases at V and 2 bases at J; junction bases unmatched: 7.

This sequence joins TRBV24-1 and TRBJ2-1; tentatively, D is TRBD2 (5 bases). V lost 7 bases to trimming and J lost 5 bases, with 20 bases between them. The CDR3 totals 16 residues. The germline gives CDR1 KGHDR, CDR2 SFDVKD. CDR3 DNA sequence: TGTGCCACCAGCGATGCCGGACTTGCCTCAGACAATGAGCAGTTCTTC. This codes for CATSDAGLASDNEQFF.

This clone has only a few counts. The CDR3 nucleotides read TGTGCCAGCAGGGATACAGGGTACTCCTACAATGAGCAGTTCTTC. Amino acids: CASRDTGYSYNEQFF. J is TRBJ2-1 and V is TRBV28; D may be TRBD1 (6 bases). CDR1 is MDHEN and CDR2 is SYDVKM in the germline V gene. The CDR3 sequence is 15 residues long. V was trimmed by 6 bases and J by 0 bases, leaving 12 bases between them. Complete variable domain (other parts from reference TRBV28 and TRBJ2-1): DVKVTQSSRYLVKRTGEKVFLECVQDMDHENMFWYRQDPGLGLRLIYFSYDVKMKEKGDIPEGYSVSREKKERFSLILESASTNQTSMYLCASRDTGYSYNEQFFGPGTRLTVL.

The J gene is TRBJ2-3, the V gene TRBV4-1; 9 bases agree with TRBD2. Germline V CDR1 and CDR2: MGHRA, YSYEKL. CDR3 length: 16 residues. With V trimmed by 3 bases and J by 3 bases, 7 bases remained unmatched. Here the CDR3 reads CASSQGGGALTDTQYF. The CDR3 nucleotides are TGCGCCAGCAGCCAGGGCGGGGGGGCCTTAACAGATACGCAGTATTTT.

This clone has a single count. J is TRBJ1-2 and V is TRBV2; a weak D match, TRBD1 (5 bases). Germline V lookup: CDR1 SNHLY, CDR2 FYNNEI. Trimming removed 4 bases at V and 6 bases at J, with 12 bases between. This CDR3 is 13 amino acids long. The CDR3 here is CASSASGRNGYTF. CDR3 bases: TGTGCCAGCAGTGCATCAGGGAGGAATGGCTACACCTTC. Drawing the rest from reference TRBV2 and TRBJ1-2, the complete variable domain is EPEVTQTPSHQVTQMGQEVILRCVPISNHLYFYWYRQILGQKVEFLVSFYNNEISEKSEIFDDQFSVERPDGSNFTLKIRSTKLEDSAMYFCASSASGRNGYTFGSGTRLTVV.

The rearrangement joins TRBV28 to TRBJ1-2; 7 nucleotides match TRBD1. The CDR3 contains 16 residues. Germline V CDR1 and CDR2: MDHEN, SYDVKM. Germline trimming cut 6 bases from V and 3 bases from J; bases unmatched to any gene: 13. As DNA, the CDR3 is TGTGCCAGCAGGGTAGGGGACAGTCTCCCCCACTATGGCTACACCTTC. This encodes CASRVGDSLPHYGYTF.

The V call is TRBV5-1, the J call TRBJ2-7; TRBD1 matches at 7 bases. There are 17 residues in the CDR3. In germline, CDR1 is SGHRS, CDR2 YFSETQ. V lost 0 bases, J lost 2 bases, and 11 bases stayed unmatched. The CDR3 reads CASSLAYTDRDPYEQYF. The CDR3 DNA reads as TGCGCCAGCAGCTTGGCCTATACCGACAGGGACCCCTACGAGCAGTACTTC. Drawing the rest from reference TRBV5-1 and TRBJ2-7, the complete variable domain is KAGVTQTPRYLIKTRGQQVTLSCSPISGHRSVSWYQQTPGQGLQFLFEYFSETQRNKGNFPGRFSGRQFSNSRSEMNVSTLELGDSALYLCASSLAYTDRDPYEQYFGPGTRLTVT.

The V call is TRBV29-1, the J call TRBJ2-3; 9 bases are a match to TRBD1. V trimming: 7 bases; J trimming: 1 base; junction bases outside the gene matches: 6. The CDR3 covers 14 residues. CDR1 is SQVTM and CDR2 is ANQGSEA in the germline V gene. CDR3 DNA sequence: TGCAGCGCCCCGGGACAGGGAGGCACAGATACGCAGTATTTT. It codes for CSAPGQGGTDTQYF.

In this sample, this clone turned up a few times. The chain couples TRBV19 to TRBJ1-5; tentatively, D is TRBD1 (5 bases). Germline CDR1 is LNHDA and CDR2 is SQIVND (reference sequence). The CDR3 length is 14 residues. Trimming removed 7 bases from V and 1 base from J, with 11 bases in between. The CDR3 region has the DNA TGTGCCAGTATGGGGCGACTGAGCAATCAGCCCCAGCATTTT. Amino acids: CASMGRLSNQPQHF. Full variable domain (missing parts from reference TRBV19 and TRBJ1-5): DGGITQSPKYLFRKEGQNVTLSCEQNLNHDAMYWYRQDPGQGLRLIYYSQIVNDFQKGDIAEGYSVSREKKESFPLTVTSAQKNPTAFYLCASMGRLSNQPQHFGDGTRLSIL.

V gene TRBV6-5 combines with J gene TRBJ1-2, with D uncertain. Germline V CDR1 and CDR2: MNHEY, SVGAGI. V lost 4 bases, J lost 2 bases, and 17 bases lay in between. This CDR3 is built from 16 residues. In DNA form, the CDR3 reads TGTGCCAGCAGTTCCCGAGCAGGATCATCCAACTATGGCTACACCTTC. Protein: CASSSRAGSSNYGYTF.

V is TRBV5-4 and J is TRBJ1-3; D may be TRBD1 (5 bases). The germline V and J ends were trimmed by 4 bases and 1 base, with 15 bases remaining between them. The CDR3 totals 16 residues. Germline assignment: CDR1 SGHNT and CDR2 YYREEE (reference sequence). This CDR3 reads CASSARAEHSGNTIYF. CDR3 coding DNA: TGTGCCAGCAGCGCCAGGGCAGAGCATTCTGGAAACACCATATATTTT.

The V and J genes are TRBV10-2 and TRBJ2-3; TRBD2 is a possible D gene (7 bases). The CDR3 sequence is 20 residues long. Deletions cut 4 bases from V and 3 bases from J, with 29 bases between. Germline loops: CDR1 WSHSY, CDR2 SAAADI. Here the CDR3 reads CASSVPERLRGGLGTDTQYF. The CDR3, as DNA: TGCGCCAGCAGTGTACCCGAACGCCTAAGGGGGGGCCTGGGGACAGATACGCAGTATTTT.

The rearrangement uses TRBV7-9 and TRBJ1-2, with a tentative D call TRBD1 (6 bases). The ends were cut back, 2 bases at V and 7 bases at J, with 11 bases in the middle. In germline, CDR1 is SEHNR, CDR2 FQNEAQ (reference sequence). The CDR3 is 13 residues long. The CDR3 nucleotides are TGTGCCAGCAGCTTATTACAGGGCTTTGGCTACACCTTC. This gives the protein CASSLLQGFGYTF.

The rearrangement uses TRBV12-3 or TRBV12-4 and TRBJ1-2, with D hard to call. This CDR3 comprises 13 residues. Trimming left V 4 bases short and J 3 bases short, with 9 bases between. In DNA, the CDR3 is TGTGCCAGCAGTTCCCGGGTTTACTATGGCTACACCTTC. Translation gives CASSSRVYYGYTF.

V usage is TRBV19 and J usage is TRBJ1-3, with D unclear. The CDR3 is 13 residues long. V gave up 8 bases and J gave up 3 bases, with 11 bases separating them. Germline V CDR1 and CDR2: LNHDA, SQIVND (reference sequence). The CDR3 sequence: CASSRSFGNTIYF. CDR3 DNA: TGTGCCAGTTCACGGAGTTTTGGAAACACCATATATTTT.